This T cell receptor (beta chain) is drawn from a study of T cells in Graves' hyperthyroidism and ophthalmopathy. Amplified TCR beta CDR3 regions derived from RNA transcripts. A first-round RT-PCR of the TCR CDR3 used the HTBI primer set. Using its own MiXCR run on the multiplex PCR reads, TCRdb lists one record per CDR3 protein. The table lists some 620,000 distinct CDR3 sequences, 15% to 20% of them singletons. The sample holds a few counts of this clonotype. Trimming took 0 bases from V and 3 from J, leaving 8 bases between them. Germline loops: CDR1 SEHNR, CDR2 FQNEAQ (reference sequence). The CDR3 runs to 15 residues.

The receptor was isolated from a young woman with Graves' hyperthyroidism. The sample comprised blood. V usage is TRBV7-9 and J usage is TRBJ2-2; the D gene could be TRBD1 or TRBD2 (5 bases each). The CDR3 region is CASSLAMGDTGELFF. CDR3 in DNA: TGTGCCAGCAGCTTAGCGATGGGGGACACCGGGGAGCTGTTTTTT.